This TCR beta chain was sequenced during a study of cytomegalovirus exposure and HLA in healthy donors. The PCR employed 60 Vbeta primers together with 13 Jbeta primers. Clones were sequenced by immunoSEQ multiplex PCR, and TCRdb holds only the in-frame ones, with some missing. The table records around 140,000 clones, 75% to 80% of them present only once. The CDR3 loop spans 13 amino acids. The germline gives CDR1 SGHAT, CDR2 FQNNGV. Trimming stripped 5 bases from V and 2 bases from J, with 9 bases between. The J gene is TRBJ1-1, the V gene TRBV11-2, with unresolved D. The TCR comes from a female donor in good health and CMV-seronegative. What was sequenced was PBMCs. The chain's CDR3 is CASSPSSNTEAFF. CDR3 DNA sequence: TGTGCCAGCAGCCCTAGTAGCAACACTGAAGCTTTCTTT.